Listed below are T cell receptor beta chains from one sample, sequenced in a study of memory CD4+ T cells and cytomegalovirus serostatus. Only in-frame clones appear in the TCRdb table, and some are missing; sequencing was by immunoSEQ multiplex PCR. Seen here are tens of thousands of clones, 78% observed once, and the top ten hold 0.65% to 0.85%. The specimen was memory CD4+ T cells from blood. The receptors shown here come from an adult in good health and CMV-seronegative. Both conserved end residues are trimmed from each CDR3. Each record gives: D gene, V gene, J gene, CDR3 protein. The D gene is left open where the match is weak.

>NA|TRBV5-4|TRBJ2-1
ASSFPREEQF
>TRBD1|TRBV2|TRBJ1-4
ASRGQINEKLF
>NA|TRBV7-8|TRBJ2-3
ASSLLAGSTDTQY
>NA|TRBV28|TRBJ1-5
ATARGAGNQPQH
>TRBD2|TRBV2|TRBJ2-3
ASSREGPDTQY
>NA|TRBV28|TRBJ2-4
ASSPRQIRPGPGKNIQY
>NA|TRBV29-1|TRBJ2-5
SVDGQRETQY
>TRBD1|TRBV27|TRBJ1-3
ASSSSGTGAPDGRNTIY
>NA|TRBV29-1|TRBJ1-5
SVCERVGQPQH
>NA|TRBV11-2|TRBJ2-7
ASSTLVSYEQY
>NA|TRBV4-2|TRBJ2-6
ASSQGGFGANVLT
>TRBD1|TRBV7-9|TRBJ2-7
ASSPGGFGYEQY
>NA|TRBV11-3|TRBJ2-7
ASSLLPGLPYEQY
>TRBD1|TRBV29-1|TRBJ1-2
SVETGGDYGYT
>NA|TRBV28|NA
ASSTTPIPSEQY
>TRBD2|TRBV6-1|TRBJ2-7
ASSGGGRTSVGEQY
>TRBD2|TRBV15|TRBJ2-2
ATSRGGGSGTGELF
>TRBD2|TRBV9|TRBJ2-3
ASSVVAGGARGDTQY
>TRBD2|TRBV7-2|TRBJ2-3
ASSAPTSDAQY
>TRBD2|TRBV2|TRBJ2-1
ASSETSHEQF
>TRBD1|TRBV28|TRBJ2-2
ASSGTANTGELF
>TRBD2|TRBV7-3|TRBJ2-3
ASKTGGKGDTQY
>TRBD1|TRBV28|TRBJ1-2
ASSLLTGGSMSDGYT
>NA|TRBV16|TRBJ2-7
ASSQSGGGEQY
>NA|TRBV7-3|TRBJ1-2
ASSSTVYGYT
>NA|TRBV10-1|TRBJ1-1
ASSEGRPQNTEAF
>NA|TRBV28|TRBJ1-1
ASSEKRLEAF
>NA|TRBV28|TRBJ2-6
ASSAGISGANVLT
>NA|TRBV7-9|TRBJ2-1
ASSPLPGKRGNEQF
>NA|TRBV27|TRBJ1-1
ASSFNGGRAF
>NA|TRBV5-5|TRBJ2-7
ASSFLYEQY
>TRBD1|TRBV9|TRBJ2-7
ASSVAGGTYEQY
>TRBD2|TRBV5-6|TRBJ2-3
ASSPLVLAGGTDTQY
>TRBD2|TRBV29-1|TRBJ2-1
SVEALAGDNEQF
>NA|TRBV6-5|TRBJ1-2
ASSYRDGSNYGYT
>NA|TRBV28|TRBJ2-3
ASGGVNTDTQY
>TRBD2|TRBV9|TRBJ2-1
ASSVGSSGSSYNEQF
>NA|TRBV28|TRBJ1-2
ASSSLRWDTGIK
>TRBD1|TRBV2|TRBJ2-2
ASSTRPGGNTGELF
>NA|TRBV18|TRBJ2-2
ASSPLTGYTGELF
>TRBD1|TRBV28|TRBJ1-4
ASSLRQGDFNGKLF
>NA|TRBV4-1|TRBJ2-6
ASSQDSQFNVLT
>NA|TRBV5-1|TRBJ1-4
ASSLDQANEKLF
>NA|TRBV7-6|TRBJ2-7
ASSQRKSDLLEPYQQY
>NA|TRBV19|TRBJ1-5
ASSIIQGPPKYGSNQPQH
>NA|TRBV7-9|TRBJ1-1
ASSPIGRGTLDTEAF
>NA|TRBV6-1|TRBJ2-2
ASSVTGARTGELF
>NA|TRBV11-2|TRBJ2-2
ASSHFFGTENTGELF
>TRBD1|TRBV5-1|TRBJ2-7
ASSSSGTGDPQY
>TRBD2|TRBV28|TRBJ2-1
ASSFWRERANEQF
>NA|TRBV7-9|TRBJ1-1
ASSPKIRVSTEAF
>NA|TRBV30|TRBJ2-7
ALKGHKTYEQY
>NA|TRBV30|TRBJ1-2
AWSASGLDGYT
>NA|TRBV10-2|TRBJ2-2
ASRGSTRNRELF
>NA|TRBV2|TRBJ1-2
ASSDSPSSYGYT
>NA|TRBV19|TRBJ2-6
ASSISRSSGANVLT
>NA|TRBV9|TRBJ1-1
ASSVGIPPLTEAF
>NA|TRBV7-8|TRBJ1-5
ASSPTDNQPQH
>TRBD2|TRBV28|TRBJ2-1
ASSPPSGRASEQF
>TRBD2|TRBV6-1|TRBJ2-1
ASSGRTSYLYNEQF